The source of this T cell receptor (beta chain) is a study of T-cell reconstitution after alpha-beta-depleted transplantation in children. Study-level results: After transplant, high TCRbeta diversity at day 60 in some patients arose from surviving recipient T cells and thymic progenitors. Where alpha-beta T cells came from about two months after transplant was reportedly several hundred expanded graft clones. The authors attributed T-cell counts and diversity one year after transplant mostly to newly produced T cells.

Trimming cost V 3 bases and J 3 bases; bases outside gene matches: 9. The CDR3 covers 17 residues. In germline, CDR1 is SGHRS, CDR2 YFSETQ. Points on this clonotype: The antigen remains undetermined.

Construction of the TCRbeta library involved unique molecular identifiers. TCRdb re-analysed the PCR reads in MiXCR, keeping a single row per CDR3 protein. The data contain some 150,000 distinct CDR3 sequences, around 10% of them singletons. This clonotype was sampled from a female patient aged 2-15 years who had a stem cell transplant for congenital amegakaryocytic thrombocytopenia, so the T cells may come from the graft donor. The material sequenced was PBMCs, mostly from graft donor cells, taken 180 days after TCRalphabeta/CD19-depleted stem cell transplant. The rearrangement links TRBV5-1 to TRBJ2-2; 9 bases agree with TRBD2. For the CDR3, the DNA is TGCGCCAGCAGCTATGGTACTAGCGGGTTTTACACCGGGGAGCTGTTTTTT. Translation gives CASSYGTSGFYTGELFF.